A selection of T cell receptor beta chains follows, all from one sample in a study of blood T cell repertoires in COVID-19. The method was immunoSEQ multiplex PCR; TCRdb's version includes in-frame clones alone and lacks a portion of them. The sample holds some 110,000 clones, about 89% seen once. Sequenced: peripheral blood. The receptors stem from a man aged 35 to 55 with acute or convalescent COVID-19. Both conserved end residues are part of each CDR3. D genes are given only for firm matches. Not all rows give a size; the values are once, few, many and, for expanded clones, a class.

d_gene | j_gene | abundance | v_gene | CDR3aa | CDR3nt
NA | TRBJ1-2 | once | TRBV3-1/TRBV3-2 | CASSQDASIGGYTF | TGTGCCAGCAGCCAAGATGCATCGATCGGTGGCTACACCTTC
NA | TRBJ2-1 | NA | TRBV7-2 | CASSPPTSTGEQFF | TGTGCCAGCAGCCCTCCAACATCCACAGGTGAGCAGTTCTTC
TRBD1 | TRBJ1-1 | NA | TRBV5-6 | CASSPGQAYTEAFF | TGTGCCAGCAGCCCAGGACAGGCCTACACTGAAGCTTTCTTT
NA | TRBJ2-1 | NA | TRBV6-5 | CASSRGYGSDEQFF | TGTGCCAGCAGTCGAGGGTATGGGTCGGATGAGCAGTTCTTC
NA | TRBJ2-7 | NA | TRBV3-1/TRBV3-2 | CASSPPRGRSDEQYF | TGTGCCAGCAGCCCCCCCAGGGGCAGGAGTGACGAGCAGTACTTC
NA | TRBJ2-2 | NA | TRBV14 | CASSQVRVENTGELFF | TGTGCCAGCAGCCAAGTCAGGGTAGAGAACACCGGGGAGCTGTTTTTT
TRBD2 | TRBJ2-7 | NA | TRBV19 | CASSIGSGLAAYEQYF | TGTGCCAGTAGTATAGGATCGGGACTAGCGGCCTACGAGCAGTACTTC
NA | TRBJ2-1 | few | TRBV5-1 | CASSLTDRRPGTSNEQFF | TGCGCCAGCAGCTTGACGGACAGGAGACCCGGGACTAGCAATGAGCAGTTCTTC
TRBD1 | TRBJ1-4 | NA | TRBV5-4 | CASSIERGQATNEKLFF | TGTGCCAGCAGCATTGAAAGGGGGCAAGCAACTAATGAAAAACTGTTTTTT
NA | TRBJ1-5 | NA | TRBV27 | CASSPSSNQPQHF | TGTGCCAGCAGTCCAAGTAGTAATCAGCCCCAGCATTTT
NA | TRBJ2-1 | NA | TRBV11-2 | CASSFFVYNEQFF | TGTGCCAGCAGCTTTTTCGTCTACAATGAGCAGTTCTTC
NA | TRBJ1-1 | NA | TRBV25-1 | CASRQNEAFF | TGTGCCAGCAGACAGAATGAAGCTTTCTTT
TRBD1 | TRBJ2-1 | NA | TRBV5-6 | CASSSPGQVDEQFF | TGTGCCAGCAGCTCACCGGGACAGGTAGATGAGCAGTTCTTC
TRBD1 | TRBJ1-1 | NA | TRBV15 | CATSRERGTGVGTEAFF | TGTGCCACCAGCAGAGAGAGGGGGACAGGGGTCGGCACTGAAGCTTTCTTT
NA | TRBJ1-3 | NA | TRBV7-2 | CASSITGLSGNTIYF | TGTGCCAGCAGCATCACGGGACTCTCTGGAAACACCATATATTTT
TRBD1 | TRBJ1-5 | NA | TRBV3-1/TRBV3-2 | CASSQGTGLNQPQHF | TGTGCCAGCAGCCAGGGGACAGGTCTGAATCAGCCCCAGCATTTT
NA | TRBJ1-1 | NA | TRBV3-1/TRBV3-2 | CASSQEMRNTEAFF | TGTGCCAGCAGCCAAGAAATGAGGAACACTGAAGCTTTCTTT
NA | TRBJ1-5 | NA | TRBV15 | CATSRVAGDQPQHF | TGTGCCACCAGCAGAGTTGCGGGAGATCAGCCCCAGCATTTT
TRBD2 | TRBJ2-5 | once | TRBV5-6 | CASSFSRREETQYF | TGTGCCAGCAGCTTCTCGAGGCGGGAGGAGACCCAGTACTTC
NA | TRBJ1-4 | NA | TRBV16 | CASSQSRVFSEKLFF | TGTGCCAGCAGCCAATCGAGGGTTTTCAGTGAAAAACTGTTTTTT
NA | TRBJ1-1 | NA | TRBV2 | CASSSLAGTEAFF | TGTGCCAGCAGTTCGTTGGCGGGCACTGAAGCTTTCTTT
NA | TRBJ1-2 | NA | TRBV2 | CASSPIPVGAANYGYTF | TGTGCCAGCAGTCCAATTCCGGTGGGCGCTGCTAACTATGGCTACACCTTC
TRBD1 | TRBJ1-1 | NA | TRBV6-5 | CASSSRDSMNTEAFF | TGTGCCAGCAGTTCCCGGGACAGCATGAACACTGAAGCTTTCTTT
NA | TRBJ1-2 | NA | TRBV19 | CASSIRALYGYTF | TGTGCCAGTAGTATTAGAGCCCTCTATGGCTACACCTTC
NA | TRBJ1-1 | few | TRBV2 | CASSYDRRAEAFF | TGTGCCAGCAGTTACGACAGGCGAGCGGAAGCTTTCTTT
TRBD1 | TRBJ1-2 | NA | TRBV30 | CAWSVDPGQGNGYTF | TGTGCCTGGAGTGTAGACCCGGGACAGGGAAATGGCTACACCTTC
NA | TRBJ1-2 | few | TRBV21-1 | CASSADGGVSYTF | TGTGCCAGCAGCGCCGATGGGGGCGTCAGCTACACCTTC
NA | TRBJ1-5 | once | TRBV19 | CASSIAGLAPQAQHF | TGTGCCAGTAGTATAGCAGGCCTCGCCCCCCAGGCCCAGCATTTT
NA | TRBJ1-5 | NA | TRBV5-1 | CASSLGGRIDQPQHF | TGCGCCAGCAGCTTGGGGGGCAGGATAGATCAGCCCCAGCATTTT
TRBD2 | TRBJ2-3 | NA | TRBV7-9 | CASSATAGGPDTQYF | TGTGCCAGCAGCGCAACAGCGGGAGGTCCAGATACGCAGTATTTT
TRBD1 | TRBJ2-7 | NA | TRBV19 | CTSSLSWTGGEQYF | TGTACCAGTAGTCTCTCATGGACAGGGGGCGAGCAGTACTTC
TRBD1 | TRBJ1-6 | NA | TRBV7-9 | CASSKRVTGFNSPLHF | TGTGCCAGCAGCAAAAGAGTGACAGGGTTTAATTCACCCCTCCACTTT